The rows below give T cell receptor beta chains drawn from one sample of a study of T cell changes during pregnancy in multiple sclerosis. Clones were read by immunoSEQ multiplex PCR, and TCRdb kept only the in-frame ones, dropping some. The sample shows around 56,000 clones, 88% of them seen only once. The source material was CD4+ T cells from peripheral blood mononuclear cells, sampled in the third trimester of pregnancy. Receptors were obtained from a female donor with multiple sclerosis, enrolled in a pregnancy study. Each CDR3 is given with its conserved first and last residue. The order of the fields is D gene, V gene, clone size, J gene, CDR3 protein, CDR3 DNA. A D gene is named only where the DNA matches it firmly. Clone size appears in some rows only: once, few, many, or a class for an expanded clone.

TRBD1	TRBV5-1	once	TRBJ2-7	CASSPGQAVQYF	TGCGCCAGCAGCCCCGGACAGGCGGTGCAGTACTTC
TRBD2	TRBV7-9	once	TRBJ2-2	CASSHISGRAWNTGELFF	TGTGCCAGCAGCCATATTAGCGGGAGGGCCTGGAACACCGGGGAGCTGTTTTTT
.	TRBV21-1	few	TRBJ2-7	CASSKGQELSYEQYF	TGTGCCAGCAGCAAGGGGCAGGAGCTCTCCTACGAGCAGTACTTC
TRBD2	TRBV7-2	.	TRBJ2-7	CASSIGLAGDTYEQYF	TGTGCCAGCAGCATCGGACTAGCGGGGGATACCTACGAGCAGTACTTC
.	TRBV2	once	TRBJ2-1	CASSERAEYNEQFF	TGTGCCAGCAGTGAAAGAGCGGAGTACAATGAGCAGTTCTTC
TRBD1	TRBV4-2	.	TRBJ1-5	CASSRTGGAGQPQHF	TGTGCCAGCAGCCGCACAGGGGGCGCGGGTCAGCCCCAGCATTTT
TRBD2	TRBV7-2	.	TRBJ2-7	CASSLLFGGGPGLSYEQYF	TGTGCCAGCAGCTTACTATTCGGGGGGGGACCGGGCCTCTCCTACGAGCAGTACTTC
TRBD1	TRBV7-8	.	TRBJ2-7	CASSPEPGQLYEQYF	TGTGCCAGCAGCCCTGAGCCGGGACAGCTCTACGAGCAGTACTTC
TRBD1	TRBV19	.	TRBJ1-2	CASSRDRAKGYTF	TGTGCCAGTAGTAGGGACAGGGCTAAGGGCTACACCTTC
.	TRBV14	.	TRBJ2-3	CASSQAVAGGTRLYF	.
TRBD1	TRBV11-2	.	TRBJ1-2	CASSLVRTGARANYGYTF	TGTGCCAGCAGCTTAGTACGGACAGGGGCTAGAGCTAACTATGGCTACACCTTC
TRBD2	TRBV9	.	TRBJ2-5	CASSPRLAGRQETQYF	TGTGCCAGCAGCCCGAGACTAGCGGGGCGGCAAGAGACCCAGTACTTC
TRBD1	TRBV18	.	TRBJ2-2	CASSPTGVTGELFF	TGTGCCAGCTCACCCACAGGGGTCACCGGGGAGCTGTTTTTT
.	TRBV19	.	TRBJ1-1	CASSLLGGATEAFF	TGTGCCAGCAGCCTTCTAGGGGGGGCCACTGAAGCTTTCTTT
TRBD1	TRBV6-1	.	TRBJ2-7	CASSEQGQEIYEQYF	TGTGCCAGCAGTGAACAGGGACAGGAGATCTACGAGCAGTACTTC
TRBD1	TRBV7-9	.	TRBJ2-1	CASSLFATGDEQFF	TGTGCCAGCAGCTTATTTGCGACAGGGGACGAGCAGTTCTTC
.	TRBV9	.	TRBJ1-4	CASSANGGYNEKLFF	TGTGCCAGCAGCGCCAATGGGGGGTATAATGAAAAACTGTTTTTT
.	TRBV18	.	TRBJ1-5	CASAPSGQPQHF	TGTGCCAGCGCCCCCTCCGGGCAGCCCCAGCATTTT
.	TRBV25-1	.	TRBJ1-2	CASSEPTTNYGYTF	TGTGCCAGCAGTGAACCCACAACTAACTATGGCTACACCTTC
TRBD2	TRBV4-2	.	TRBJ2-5	CASSQGSGGRRGETQYF	TGTGCCAGCAGCCAAGGTTCGGGAGGGAGGAGGGGAGAGACCCAGTACTTC